The present T cell receptor beta chain was sequenced within a study of T cell responses to AZD1222 COVID-19 vaccine. Study-wide results and limits: Repertoire collection took place solely once the T cell response had peaked. Recipients of AZD1222 seropositive at baseline numbered only six or seven.

The V end was cut by 0 bases, the J end by 2 bases, with 12 bases between. The CDR3 covers 15 residues. Germline V CDR1 and CDR2: SGHKS, YYEKEE (reference sequence). Regarding this clone: Antigen: not known.

Clones were sequenced by immunoSEQ multiplex PCR, and TCRdb holds only the in-frame ones, with some missing. This sample's table has about 140,000 clones. The gene calls are TRBV5-5 and TRBJ2-7; the D gene is possibly TRBD2 (6 bases). Sequenced: peripheral blood. The TCR comes from an adult in good health. The CDR3 protein is CASSLEEGLPYEQYF. The CDR3 DNA reads as TGTGCCAGCAGCTTGGAGGAGGGGCTCCCCTACGAGCAGTACTTC.